The clone carrying this T cell receptor (beta chain) appeared many times. Its antigen is not identified. These data are taken from a study of Graves' ophthalmopathy and Graves' hyperthyroidism. The study's findings and limits: Ophthalmopathy cases were distinguished from stable hyperthyroidism by a 13-signature model, reaching 85% to 90% sensitivity and around 80% specificity.

The junction had 6 bases not matched to a gene; V was cut back by 5 bases and J by 4 bases. Germline lookup yields CDR1 DFQATT and CDR2 SNEGSKA (reference sequence). CDR3 length: 14 amino acids. As the template, RNA transcripts were used to amplify TCR beta CDR3 regions. HTBI primers primed a first-round RT-PCR, and a second-round multiplex PCR followed. TCRdb itself ran the multiplex PCR reads through MiXCR, one entry per CDR3 protein. The sample consists of about 640,000 distinct CDR3 sequences, just over 40% of them appearing once. The TCR comes from an adult man with Graves' ophthalmopathy. The genes are TRBV20-1 and TRBJ1-1; TRBD1 matches at 11 bases. The source material was peripheral blood. CDR3: CSALDRGRGTEAFF. Here the CDR3 DNA reads TGCAGTGCTTTGGACAGGGGGCGCGGCACTGAAGCTTTCTTT.